The sequence of this TCR beta chain was determined in a study of cytomegalovirus exposure and HLA in healthy donors. Study-wide results and caveats: V- and J-gene trimming in TCR beta was tied to a missense DCLRE1C variant by an analysis performed later. Sequencing depth roughly uniform across donors was assumed in presence/absence analyses.

For this clone: No antigen is known for it.

The primer mix had 60 Vbeta and 13 Jbeta primers. Per the study methods: In a later analysis, about 12 million of 60 million to 80 million unique beta chains occurred in at least two donors. TCRdb's copy holds only in-frame clones and misses some; the assay was immunoSEQ multiplex PCR. V, J and clone size are taken as reported in that table, and D and trimming were inferred from the DNA itself. The sample has 90,000 to 110,000 clones; about 69% are singletons. J gave up 3 bases and V 3 bases, and 3 bases lay outside the gene matches. The CDR3 loop spans 14 amino acids. Germline loops: CDR1 LNHDA, CDR2 SQIVND (reference sequence).

The rearrangement uses TRBV19 and TRBJ2-7; 9 bases align to TRBD2. Sequencing was performed on PBMCs. This clonotype was sampled from a middle-aged man in good health and CMV-seronegative. The CDR3 nucleotides are TGTGCCAGTAGTATTAGCGGGAGTTACTACGAGCAGTACTTC. It is translated as CASSISGSYYEQYF.